These 6 T cell receptor beta chains share one sample of origin, sequenced in a study of shared clonotypes between healthy human individuals. Generated by immunoSEQ multiplex PCR, the TCRdb table keeps only in-frame clones and is missing some. The sample has about 1.1 million clones, about four fifths seen once. The sequenced material came from memory CD4+ T cells from PBMCs. The sample's subset: CD45RA-negative fraction. Every receptor here comes from a young man in good health. Some clones in this sample may be carry-over from other donors' samples.

This chain connects TRBV11-3 to TRBJ1-3, with D perhaps TRBD1 (5 bases). V was clipped by 4 bases and J by 0 bases, with 13 bases between them. The CDR3 covers 16 residues. CDR1 SGHNT and CDR2 YENEEA come from the germline V gene. CDR3 residues: CASSSPKGTSGNTIYF. In DNA, the CDR3 is TGTGCCAGCAGCTCCCCTAAGGGGACCTCTGGAAACACCATATATTTT.

This clone was recorded a few times. The V and J genes are TRBV5-6 and TRBJ1-5; 7 nucleotides line up with TRBD1. This CDR3 comprises 15 residues. V trimming: 2 bases; J trimming: 6 bases; junction bases outside the gene matches: 8. The germline V gene encodes CDR1 SGHDT and CDR2 YYEEEE. The chain's CDR3 is CASSFSRGEGQPQHF. In DNA form, the CDR3 reads TGTGCCAGCAGCTTCTCCAGGGGGGAGGGTCAGCCCCAGCATTTT. Supplemented by reference TRBV5-6 and TRBJ1-5, the full variable domain reads DAGVTQSPTHLIKTRGQQVTLRCSPKSGHDTVSWYQQALGQGPQFIFQYYEEEERQRGNFPDRFSGHQFPNYSSELNVNALLLGDSALYLCASSFSRGEGQPQHFGDGTRLSIL.

This chain uses TRBV14 with TRBJ1-5, with unresolved D. This CDR3 has 12 amino acids. Trimming shortened V by 6 bases and J by 6 bases, and 9 bases separated the two germline ends. The germline V gene has CDR1 SGHDN and CDR2 FVKESK. The CDR3 here is CASSESGQPQHF. The CDR3 region has the DNA TGTGCCAGCAGTGAGTCGGGTCAGCCCCAGCATTTT.

This clone was seen a single time. A much more abundant neighbour one base away suggests this may be a read error. V gene TRBV10-3 combines with J gene TRBJ1-5; D remains unclear. CDR3 size: 13 residues. Germline V gene lookup returns CDR1 ENHRY and CDR2 SYGVKD. V was pared by 4 bases and J by 4 bases, with 8 bases between. The CDR3 DNA is TGTGCCATCAGTGTCAGGCAAAATCAGCCCCAGCATTTT. As protein: CAISVRQNQPQHF.

A word on this clone: Within the sample, other DNA sequences also encode this same CDR3. V usage is TRBV5-1 and J usage is TRBJ2-7; D not resolved. The CDR3 covers 14 residues. The V end lost 0 bases, the J end lost 0 bases, and 7 bases lay between the germline ends. Germline V gene lookup returns CDR1 SGHRS and CDR2 YFSETQ. The CDR3 region is CASSLEGSSYEQYF. As DNA, the CDR3 is TGCGCCAGCAGCTTGGAAGGCAGCTCCTACGAGCAGTACTTC.

This clone was seen once. The chain's CDR3 is CASSLRDVGRGENIQYF. DNA for the CDR3: TGTGCCAGCAGCTTACGAGACGTGGGTCGCGGGGAAAACATTCAGTACTTC. V usage is TRBV9 and J usage is TRBJ2-4; perhaps TRBD2 as D (6 bases). This CDR3 has 17 amino acids. Germline V CDR1 and CDR2: SGDLS, YYNGEE. V was trimmed by 4 bases and J by 5 bases, leaving 22 bases between them.